This TCR beta chain appears in the sequencing data of a study of T cells in Graves' hyperthyroidism and ophthalmopathy. Study findings and constraints: Ophthalmopathy was predicted by the model a median of approximately six months ahead of onset.

From germline, CDR1 is SGHTA and CDR2 FQGNSA. The junction had 4 bases not matched to a gene; V was cut back by 6 bases and J by 4 bases. The CDR3 totals 14 residues. This clonotype was counted many times. The antigen is undetermined. Amplification of TCR beta CDR3 regions used RNA as the template. HTBI primers were the set used in a first-round RT-PCR of the TCR CDR3. TCRdb redid the calling of the multiplex PCR reads with MiXCR, one entry per CDR3 protein. The repertoire includes some 600,000 distinct CDR3 sequences, approximately 15% of them detected once, and roughly 5.5% sits in the top ten. This chain joins TRBV7-2 and TRBJ1-2; TRBD1 matches 11 bases. The TCR sequence derives from a woman in her thirties with Graves' hyperthyroidism that later progressed to Graves' ophthalmopathy. Sequencing used blood. The CDR3 DNA follows: TGTGCCAGCAGGCCGGGACAGGGGGGCTATGGCTACACCTTC. It translates to CASRPGQGGYGYTF. The full variable domain, in which reference TRBV7-2 and TRBJ1-2 provide the parts outside the CDR3, is GAGVSQSPSNKVTEKGKDVELRCDPISGHTALYWYRQSLGQGLEFLIYFQGNSAPDKSGLPSDRFSAERTGGSVSTLTIQRTQQEDSAVYLCASRPGQGGYGYTFGSGTRLTVV.